This TCR beta chain originates from a study of cytomegalovirus exposure and HLA in healthy donors. There are 17 residues in the CDR3. Germline loops: CDR1 MDHEN, CDR2 SYDVKM. The V segment lost 6 bases and the J segment 2 bases; nucleotides outside the gene matches: 10. Vbeta (60) and Jbeta (13) primers were used in the PCR. Generated by immunoSEQ multiplex PCR, the TCRdb table keeps only in-frame clones and is missing some. Of 150,000 to 200,000 clones listed, 87% were seen once; the top ten hold around 0.99%. The specimen was PBMCs. This chain links TRBV28 with TRBJ1-1; TRBD1 matches at 12 bases. This clonotype was sampled from a boy aged 2 to 10 in good health and CMV-seronegative. The CDR3 region has the DNA TGTGCCAGCAGACCCCAGGGACAGGGGGCGGCTAACACTGAAGCTTTCTTT. Its translation: CASRPQGQGAANTEAFF.